Below, 11 T cell receptor beta chains from the same sample are listed, as sequenced in a study of T cells in Graves' hyperthyroidism and ophthalmopathy. The investigators amplified TCR beta CDR3 regions from RNA transcripts. The TCR CDR3 was amplified in a first-round RT-PCR using the HTBI primer set. TCRdb ran MiXCR on the multiplex PCR reads and lists one entry per CDR3 protein. Of more than 600,000 distinct CDR3 sequences in the sample, less than 20% were seen once. The sequencing input was blood. These receptor sequences come from a man between 18 and 29 years old with Graves' hyperthyroidism.

This clonotype was counted many times. The rearrangement uses TRBV6-2 or TRBV6-3 and TRBJ2-3; 7 positions match TRBD2. Germline-derived CDR1 and CDR2 are MNHEY and SVGEGT. CDR3 length equals 15 residues. Unmatched junction bases numbered 3, after V lost 2 bases and J lost 1 base. CDR3 sequence reads: CASSYGREGTDTQYF. DNA of the CDR3: TGTGCCAGCAGTTACGGGAGGGAGGGCACAGATACGCAGTATTTT.

V is TRBV12-3 or TRBV12-4 and J is TRBJ2-1; 8 bases are a match to TRBD2. V trimming: 3 bases; J trimming: 9 bases; junction bases outside the gene matches: 4. The CDR3 has 13 amino acids. CDR3 DNA: TGTGCCAGCAGTTTGAACGGGGGGGTTGAGCAGTTCTTC. Residues: CASSLNGGVEQFF.

This clonotype was picked up many times. The rearrangement uses TRBV20-1 and TRBJ2-7; D ambiguous. The germline CDR1 and CDR2 sequences are DFQATT and SNEGSKA (reference sequence). Trimming took off 0 bases at V and 0 bases at J, with 9 bases between the two ends. There are 14 residues in the CDR3. The DNA for the CDR3 is TGCAGTGCTAGAGATCAACAGAGCTCCTACGAGCAGTACTTC. Translation: CSARDQQSSYEQYF.

The chain joins TRBV10-3 to TRBJ2-7, with 9 nucleotides matching TRBD1. There are 14 residues in the CDR3. The germline gives CDR1 ENHRY, CDR2 SYGVKD. Trimming removed 6 bases from V and 5 bases from J; junction bases left unmatched: 8. The CDR3 spells CAIRAGTGPDEQYF. CDR3 in DNA: TGTGCCATCAGAGCTGGGACAGGGCCCGACGAGCAGTACTTC.

In this sample, this clonotype turned up many times. The J gene is TRBJ2-7, the V gene TRBV18; 7 bases are a match to TRBD2. The CDR3 runs to 13 residues. From germline, CDR1 is KGHSH and CDR2 LQKENI. Trimming took 5 bases from V and 5 from J; bases not matched to a gene: 6. The CDR3 nucleotides are TGTGCCAGCTCAATGGGGGGGTACGACGAGCAGTACTTC. It codes for CASSMGGYDEQYF.

This clonotype was recorded many times. The chain joins TRBV7-2 to TRBJ2-5; D gene uncertain. Per germline, CDR1 SGHTA and CDR2 FQGNSA. Trimming took 4 bases from V and 5 from J, leaving 14 bases between them. CDR3 length: 14 residues. DNA for the CDR3: TGTGCCAGCAGCTCTGGGGTCCAACGGGAGACCCAGTACTTC. Translating it yields CASSSGVQRETQYF.

This clonotype was counted many times. The chain's CDR3 is CASSFSPEGQYF. As DNA, the CDR3 is TGTGCCAGCAGTTTCTCTCCCGAGGGGCAGTATTTT. This rearrangement joins TRBV12-3 or TRBV12-4 to TRBJ2-3; D perhaps matches TRBD2 (5 bases). The CDR3 contains 12 residues. V lost 3 bases and J 11 bases, leaving 12 bases between the germline ends.

This clonotype was detected many times. The chain employs TRBV29-1 and TRBJ2-3; 14 bases line up with TRBD2. V gave up 4 bases and J gave up 2 bases; unmatched junction bases: 8. CDR3 size: 17 residues. The germline V gene encodes CDR1 SQVTM and CDR2 ANQGSEA. This CDR3 reads CSVGGLAGDPNTDTQYF. The DNA for the CDR3 is TGCAGCGTTGGGGGACTAGCGGGAGACCCGAACACAGATACGCAGTATTTT.

The V gene is TRBV19, the J gene TRBJ1-5, with no clear D. The germline CDR1 and CDR2 sequences are LNHDA and SQIVND (reference sequence). The V gene lost 0 bases and the J gene lost 11 bases, with 17 bases spanning the gap. This CDR3 region has 15 residues. CDR3 sequence (DNA): TGTGCCAGTAGTATAGATCCCGGGCCCCAGTCGGCCCAGCATTTT. Translated: CASSIDPGPQSAQHF.

The chain couples TRBV19 to TRBJ2-1; 9 bases fit TRBD1. Germline V gene data show CDR1 as LNHDA and CDR2 as SQIVND (reference sequence). V gave up 7 bases and J gave up 5 bases; unmatched junction bases: 9. This CDR3 has 15 amino acids. The CDR3 loop is CASTMRDRANNEQFF. The CDR3, as DNA: TGTGCCAGTACCATGAGGGACAGGGCTAACAATGAGCAGTTCTTC.

In this sample, this clonotype turned up many times. This chain connects TRBV28 to TRBJ2-5; D is undetermined. V dropped 6 bases and J dropped 5 bases, with 13 bases sitting between them. From germline, CDR1 is MDHEN and CDR2 SYDVKM. The CDR3 totals 13 residues. The CDR3 here is CASRQTMGETQYF. CDR3 nucleotides: TGTGCCAGCAGACAAACTATGGGGGAGACCCAGTACTTC.